This TCR beta chain is from a study of cytomegalovirus exposure and HLA in healthy donors. On the study more broadly: Previous work identified roughly 120 million unique TCR beta sequences from around 180 million T cells.

Study findings and constraints: The study designated fewer than 200 TCR beta chains cytomegalovirus-associated. It was likely that a cluster of highly shared sequence variants was a sequencing artifact. Specific recognition of CMV antigens was confirmed in vitro for a few chains (all CMV-associated).

CDR3 length equals 14 residues. Germline lookup yields CDR1 MNHEY and CDR2 SVGAGI. V shed 5 bases, J shed 6 bases, and the junction held 5 bases outside the gene matches. 60 Vbeta and 13 Jbeta primers were used in PCR. Clones were read by immunoSEQ multiplex PCR, and TCRdb kept only the in-frame ones, dropping some. The table includes approximately 140,000 clones, about three quarters detected once. This clone was seen only once. Its cognate antigen is unknown. The source of this sequence is a male donor in good health and CMV-seropositive. The gene calls are TRBV6-5 and TRBJ1-5, with TRBD1 matching 9 bases. The sequenced material came from PBMCs. CDR3 DNA sequence: TGTGCCAGCAGTACACGACAGGGGGGTCAGCCCCAGCATTTT. Translation gives CASSTRQGGQPQHF.